This TCR beta chain was captured by sequencing in a study of blood T cell repertoires in COVID-19. Study-level information: The origin of the acute and convalescent COVID-19 samples was the United States, Italy and Spain. In each case, the material was cDNA or gDNA derived from T cells, B-cell-depleted T cells, or PBMCs.

The CDR3 sequence is 14 residues long. Germline V lookup: CDR1 DFQATT, CDR2 SNEGSKA (reference sequence). V dropped 5 bases and J dropped 2 bases, with 16 bases sitting between them. Per the authors' pipeline: Reference gene primer amplification yielded estimated nucleated cell counts. Produced via immunoSEQ multiplex PCR; TCRdb's table is partial and in-frame only. Clonal size and the V and J genes are those of that table, whereas D and trimming came from the DNA. The sample records 250,000 or so clones, roughly 89% being singletons. Sequencing was carried out using peripheral blood. This chain joins TRBV20-1 and TRBJ2-7; possibly TRBD1 for D (5 bases). This sequence was found in a woman aged 40 to 55 who had recovered from COVID-19. CDR3 residues: CSAGDQGRAYEQYF. Written as DNA, the CDR3 is TGCAGTGCTGGTGACCAGGGTAGGGCCTACGAGCAGTACTTC.